Below, 13 T cell receptor beta chains from the same sample are listed, as sequenced in a study of immune evolution from preneoplasia to lung adenocarcinoma. Generated by immunoSEQ multiplex PCR, the TCRdb table keeps only in-frame clones and is missing some. This table has 6,500 to 7,500 clones, over 60% appearing once. Sequencing used FFPE invasive lung adenocarcinoma tissue. These receptors were obtained from a person in their forties with lung adenocarcinoma.

The chain employs TRBV7-8 and TRBJ2-1; tentative D call: TRBD2 (6 bases). Germline V gene sequence: CDR1 SGHVS, CDR2 FQNEAQ. V lost 7 bases, J lost 3 bases, and 16 bases lay in between. CDR3 size: 15 residues. CDR3 sequence (DNA): TGTGCCAGCACTAAAGCTAGCGCGGTCTACAATGAGCAGTTCTTC. It yields the protein CASTKASAVYNEQFF.

This chain uses TRBV19 with TRBJ1-1; 7 bases are shared with TRBD1. The CDR3 length is 15 residues. V dropped 4 bases and J dropped 7; count of bases not matched to a gene: 12. Germline V CDR1 and CDR2: LNHDA, SQIVND (reference sequence). The CDR3, as DNA: TGTGCCAGTAGTACTTACCGGGACAGTCAGGGTGAAGCTTTCTTT. Protein product: CASSTYRDSQGEAFF.

This clone was picked up a small number of times. The CDR3 nucleotides read TGTGCCAGCACGGGACAGGGAGCGGGCACTGAAGCTTTCTTT. It specifies CASTGQGAGTEAFF. The chain recombines TRBV11-2 with TRBJ1-1; 9 bases match TRBD1. This CDR3 contains 14 residues. Looked up from germline, CDR1 is SGHAT and CDR2 is FQNNGV. The trim removed 7 bases at V and 4 bases at J, leaving 7 bases unmatched.

V usage is TRBV11-2 and J usage is TRBJ2-5; perhaps TRBD2 as D (6 bases). CDR1 is SGHAT, CDR2 FQNNGV, per germline. V gave up 6 bases and J gave up 4 bases, with 12 bases separating them. CDR3 length: 13 amino acids. The CDR3 spells CASRGFGGETQYF. The CDR3 DNA reads as TGTGCCAGCAGGGGTTTCGGGGGAGAGACCCAGTACTTC.

The rearrangement links TRBV9 to TRBJ2-5; D is ambiguous. The V and J ends lost 2 bases and 0 bases respectively, with 8 bases between them. Germline V CDR1 and CDR2: SGDLS, YYNGEE. The CDR3 is 14 amino acids. The CDR3 loop is CASSVSSYQETQYF. DNA for the CDR3: TGTGCCAGCAGCGTCTCGAGCTACCAAGAGACCCAGTACTTC.

V is TRBV19 and J is TRBJ1-5, with D perhaps TRBD1 (6 bases). The CDR3 has 14 residues. In germline, CDR1 is LNHDA, CDR2 SQIVND (reference sequence). The germline V and J ends were trimmed by 2 bases and 6 bases, with 11 bases remaining between them. The CDR3 region is CASSIFRGSQPQHF. Here the CDR3 DNA reads TGTGCCAGTAGTATATTCAGGGGTAGTCAGCCCCAGCATTTT.

J is TRBJ2-3 and V is TRBV7-9, with TRBD2 identical over 7 bases. The germline gives CDR1 SEHNR, CDR2 FQNEAQ (reference sequence). The CDR3 extends over 14 amino acids. J lost 4 bases, V lost 1 base, and 2 bases had no gene match. In DNA form, the CDR3 reads TGTGCCAGCAGCTTAGGCGGGAGAGCAGATACGCAGTATTTT. It encodes CASSLGGRADTQYF.

V and J are TRBV7-2 and TRBJ1-2, with 8 positions matching TRBD1. Trimming cost V 0 bases and J 2 bases; bases outside gene matches: 8. This CDR3 spans 17 amino acids. The germline CDR1 and CDR2 sequences are SGHTA and FQGNSA. The CDR3 region is CASSLAGTTGGNYGYTF. In DNA, the CDR3 is TGTGCCAGCAGCTTAGCAGGAACCACAGGGGGAAACTATGGCTACACCTTC.

This clone was recorded a few times. The V gene is TRBV28, the J gene TRBJ2-5; D remains ambiguous. V lost 4 bases to trimming and J lost 5 bases, with 14 bases between them. Germline CDR1 and CDR2: MDHEN and SYDVKM. The CDR3 sequence is 14 residues long. The CDR3 region is CASSSQPNRETQYF. The CDR3 nucleotides read TGTGCCAGCAGTTCCCAACCAAATCGGGAGACCCAGTACTTC.

The V and J genes are TRBV5-1 and TRBJ2-2; D remains unclear. The V gene's germline CDR1 is SGHRS and CDR2 YFSETQ. CDR3 length: 11 amino acids. Trimming pared 2 bases from V and 7 bases from J, leaving 3 bases between. CDR3 loop: CASSFGGELFF. The CDR3, as DNA: TGCGCCAGCAGCTTCGGCGGGGAGCTGTTTTTT.

The rearrangement links TRBV4-2 to TRBJ2-1; 8 bases are shared with TRBD2. The CDR3 runs to 17 residues. Germline V gene lookup returns CDR1 LGHNA and CDR2 YNFKEQ. Losses at the gene ends were 1 base for V and 7 bases for J; bases not matched to a gene: 12. The CDR3 here is CASSQVEAGGINNEQFF. The CDR3 DNA reads as TGTGCCAGCAGCCAAGTTGAGGCGGGAGGCATCAATAATGAGCAGTTCTTC.

This clone was recorded once. The chain uses TRBV12-5 and TRBJ2-3; no definite D call. CDR3 length: 13 residues. Between the trimmed V and J ends, which lost 7 bases and 3 bases, there was a span of 11 bases. Germline CDR1 LGHNT, CDR2 FRNRAP. The chain's CDR3 is CASVPGWTDTQYF. The CDR3 DNA follows: TGTGCTAGTGTACCAGGTTGGACAGATACGCAGTATTTT.

Only a few counts were recorded for this clone. CDR3 sequence reads: CSATAAYEQYF. The DNA for the CDR3 is TGCAGCGCAACAGCTGCCTACGAGCAGTACTTC. This sequence joins TRBV29-1 and TRBJ2-7; D uncertain. The CDR3 runs 11 residues. Trimming cost V 7 bases and J 2 bases, with 9 bases left between them. Per the germline V gene, CDR1 is SQVTM and CDR2 is ANQGSEA.